A single sample is the source of the 30 T cell receptor beta chains below, sequenced in a study of Ad26.COV2.S vaccination and SARS-CoV-2 variants. Measured with immunoSEQ multiplex PCR; TCRdb has only the in-frame clones, and not every one. The sample holds 75,000 to 100,000 clones, approximately 81% seen once. The sequencing here drew on peripheral blood, taken after recovery from COVID-19. These receptors were taken from a human donor who had recovered from COVID-19.

For this clone: The sample has other DNA sequences that encode this CDR3 too. For the CDR3, the DNA is TGTGCCAGCAGTTTACGGGGTGGAGGCGGCTACACCTTC. Its protein is CASSLRGGGGYTF. This chain uses TRBV12-3 or TRBV12-4 with TRBJ1-2; no clear D gene. The CDR3 consists of 13 residues. Trimming pared 2 bases from V and 8 bases from J, leaving 12 bases between.

The chain joins TRBV6-1 to TRBJ1-5; D is perhaps TRBD1 (5 bases). Germline V gene data show CDR1 as MNHNS and CDR2 as SASEGT. The V end lost 2 bases, the J end lost 4 bases, and 21 bases lay between the germline ends. CDR3 length equals 18 residues. CDR3 sequence (DNA): TGTGCCAGCAGTGAACGGGCAGGGATGGGAATGAGTAATCAGCCCCAGCATTTT. Encoded protein: CASSERAGMGMSNQPQHF.

This chain links TRBV7-8 with TRBJ1-2, with 7 bases that match TRBD1. Germline CDR1 SGHVS, CDR2 FQNEAQ. V trimming: 1 base; J trimming: 8 bases; junction bases outside the gene matches: 10. This CDR3 spans 15 amino acids. The CDR3 region has the DNA TGTGCCAGCAGCTTAGAGCCAGGGGGAGGTTGGGGCTACACCTTC. Protein product: CASSLEPGGGWGYTF.

This rearrangement joins TRBV4-2 to TRBJ1-4; no definite D call. Trimming removed 2 bases at V and 3 bases at J, with 13 bases between. There are 16 residues in the CDR3. Germline lookup yields CDR1 LGHNA and CDR2 YNFKEQ. The CDR3 region is CASSQTLGGANEKLFF. CDR3 DNA: TGTGCCAGCAGCCAAACCCTGGGTGGGGCTAATGAAAAACTGTTTTTT.

This chain connects TRBV7-9 to TRBJ1-1, with D maybe TRBD1 (5 bases). CDR1 and CDR2 from the germline V gene are SEHNR and FQNEAQ (reference sequence). CDR3 size: 17 residues. V was pared by 3 bases and J by 0 bases, with 17 bases between. The CDR3 nucleotides read TGTGCCAGCAGCTTGGCACAGGTTACCACTATGAACACTGAAGCTTTCTTT. It translates to CASSLAQVTTMNTEAFF.

V and J are TRBV6-4 and TRBJ1-5, with 8 bases identical to TRBD1. V shed 3 bases, J shed 6 bases, and the junction held 4 bases outside the gene matches. CDR1 and CDR2 from the germline V gene are MRHNA and SNTAGT. The CDR3 covers 14 residues. The CDR3 region is CASSDSQGGQPQHF. The CDR3 DNA reads as TGTGCCAGCAGTGATTCACAGGGGGGTCAGCCCCAGCATTTT.

The chain combines TRBV4-3 with TRBJ2-7; 9 bases are shared with TRBD2. V shed 1 base, J shed 4 bases, and the junction held 2 bases outside the gene matches. Germline lookup yields CDR1 LGHNA and CDR2 YSLEER. CDR3 size: 14 residues. CDR3 protein: CASSQVLAGYEQYF. CDR3 DNA: TGCGCCAGCAGCCAAGTTCTAGCGGGATACGAGCAGTACTTC.

The gene calls are TRBV5-1 and TRBJ2-2; D perhaps matches TRBD1 (5 bases). Looked up from germline, CDR1 is SGHRS and CDR2 is YFSETQ. There are 14 residues in the CDR3. V gave up 2 bases and J gave up 3 bases, with 8 bases separating them. The chain's CDR3 is CASSLGHHTGELFF. The CDR3 nucleotides read TGCGCCAGCAGCTTAGGACACCACACCGGGGAGCTGTTTTTT.

This clone was detected a few times. The junction shows a germline mismatch at one end, possibly a read error. This rearrangement joins TRBV10-3 to TRBJ2-7; a possible D gene is TRBD1 (5 bases). CDR3 length: 11 amino acids. Germline V gene sequence: CDR1 ENHRY, CDR2 SYGVKD. CDR3: CAVRASYEQYF. In DNA, the CDR3 is TGTGCCGTCAGGGCTTCCTACGAGCAGTACTTC.

The chain carries TRBV11-2 and TRBJ1-5; perhaps TRBD1 as D (5 bases). Trimming removed 5 bases from V and 6 bases from J, with 14 bases in between. CDR3 length equals 14 residues. The germline V gene encodes CDR1 SGHAT and CDR2 FQNNGV. The CDR3 reads CASSRGGVSQPQHF. The CDR3 bases are TGTGCCAGCAGCCGGGGGGGGGTTAGTCAGCCCCAGCATTTT.

This clone appeared a single time. The V call is TRBV3-1 (or the pseudogene TRBV3-2), the J call TRBJ2-3; the D gene could be TRBD1 or TRBD2 (5 bases each). The CDR3 runs to 15 residues. Germline lookup yields CDR1 LGHDT and CDR2 YNNKEL (reference sequence). Trimming took 1 base from V and 4 from J, leaving 12 bases between them. CDR3 residues: CASSQVTGLADTQYF. CDR3 bases: TGTGCCAGCAGCCAAGTAACGGGGCTCGCAGATACGCAGTATTTT.

This clone has a handful of counts. The chain combines TRBV5-1 with TRBJ1-1; 11 nucleotides match TRBD1. CDR3 length equals 15 residues. V lost 4 bases to trimming and J lost 5 bases; unmatched junction nucleotides: 7. Germline loops: CDR1 SGHRS, CDR2 YFSETQ. This CDR3 reads CASSGTGGGRTEAFF. In DNA, the CDR3 is TGCGCCAGCAGCGGGACAGGGGGAGGAAGGACTGAAGCTTTCTTT.

The chain combines TRBV4-2 with TRBJ2-4; D may be TRBD2 (6 bases). Between the trimmed V and J ends, which lost 4 bases and 3 bases, there was a span of 19 bases. This CDR3 region has 17 residues. Germline CDR1 reads LGHNA; CDR2 reads YNFKEQ. The CDR3 protein is CASSRWGPGVDKNIQYF. For the CDR3, the DNA is TGTGCCAGCAGCCGCTGGGGTCCGGGAGTGGACAAAAACATTCAGTACTTC.

V gene TRBV2 combines with J gene TRBJ1-4, with a possible D match to TRBD1 (6 bases). The CDR3 totals 14 residues. Per the germline V gene, CDR1 is SNHLY and CDR2 is FYNNEI. V lost 8 bases, J lost 0 bases, and 10 bases lay in between. CDR3 in amino acids: CASARQATNEKLFF. Here the CDR3 DNA reads TGTGCCAGCGCCCGACAGGCAACTAATGAAAAACTGTTTTTT.

The V call is TRBV11-3, the J call TRBJ1-4; 7 bases are shared with TRBD1. The J segment lost 8 bases and the V segment lost 5 bases, leaving 11 bases of the junction unmatched. The CDR3 runs 15 residues. Germline lookup yields CDR1 SGHNT and CDR2 YENEEA. CDR3 DNA sequence: TGTGCCAGCAGCCCACCACAGGGGCGGAAGGAAAAACTGTTTTTT. This codes for CASSPPQGRKEKLFF.

The V gene is TRBV15, the J gene TRBJ2-7; D is ambiguous. V lost 0 bases, J lost 4 bases, and 7 bases lay in between. Germline CDR1 is LNHNV and CDR2 is YYDKDF (reference sequence). The CDR3 contains 13 residues. The CDR3 sequence is CATSREGRYEQYF. CDR3 sequence (DNA): TGTGCCACCAGCAGAGAAGGGCGATACGAGCAGTACTTC.

On this clone: Other DNA sequences within the sample encode an identical CDR3. The chain employs TRBV19 and TRBJ2-5; D might be TRBD2 (6 bases). There are 12 residues in the CDR3. Trimming cost V 6 bases and J 5 bases, with 10 bases left between them. In germline, CDR1 is LNHDA, CDR2 SQIVND (reference sequence). CDR3 in DNA: TGTGCCAGTAGACTAGCAGGCGAGACCCAGTACTTC. Its translation is CASRLAGETQYF.

This chain joins TRBV13 and TRBJ1-2, with D possibly matching TRBD1 (5 bases). Germline V CDR1 and CDR2: PRHDT, FYEKMQ (reference sequence). V was shortened by 5 bases and J by 2 bases, with 12 bases between the two germline ends. The CDR3 length is 14 residues. As DNA, the CDR3 is TGTGCCAGCAGCAATCAGGGCCTAAACTATGGCTACACCTTC. This sequence encodes CASSNQGLNYGYTF.

The chain combines TRBV11-3 with TRBJ2-7, with 10 nucleotides matching TRBD2. Trimming at V came to 3 bases and at J to 0 bases, leaving 2 bases not matched to a gene. CDR3 length equals 15 residues. CDR1 and CDR2 (germline): SGHNT, YENEEA. DNA of the CDR3: TGTGCCAGCAGCTTTTGGACTAGCGGCTCCTACGAGCAGTACTTC. Translated, it gives CASSFWTSGSYEQYF.

This chain uses TRBV10-3 with TRBJ2-7; weak D call: TRBD2 (5 bases). The CDR3 extends over 16 amino acids. Per germline, CDR1 ENHRY and CDR2 SYGVKD. The V gene lost 2 bases and the J gene lost 0 bases, with 14 bases spanning the gap. This CDR3 reads CAISEPGRGSSYEQYF. The CDR3 nucleotides are TGTGCCATCAGTGAGCCGGGCCGAGGGAGCTCCTACGAGCAGTACTTC.

The rearrangement uses TRBV19 and TRBJ2-1, with D unresolved. The length of the CDR3 is 11 residues. Germline V CDR1 and CDR2: LNHDA, SQIVND (reference sequence). V lost 3 bases and J lost 10, with 7 bases in between. CDR3: CASSIETEQFF. DNA for the CDR3: TGTGCCAGTAGTATTGAAACAGAGCAGTTCTTC.

The rearrangement uses TRBV5-1 and TRBJ2-7; D is unclear. V dropped 2 bases and J dropped 0 bases, with 9 bases sitting between them. CDR1 SGHRS and CDR2 YFSETQ come from the germline V gene. The CDR3 has 14 amino acids. The CDR3 DNA reads as TGCGCCAGCAGCTTCAAGGGCTTCTCCTACGAGCAGTACTTC. Its protein product is CASSFKGFSYEQYF.

This clone has a count of ten or more. The genes are TRBV25-1 and TRBJ1-4, with a weak D call TRBD1 (6 bases). The V gene's germline CDR1 is MGHDK and CDR2 SYGVNS. The CDR3 loop spans 14 amino acids. V was cut by 4 bases and J by 8 bases, with 14 bases left in between. This CDR3 reads CASSVGGEGEKLFF. CDR3 nucleotides: TGTGCCAGCAGTGTAGGGGGGGAAGGCGAAAAACTGTTTTTT. Variable domain in full (rest from reference TRBV25-1 and TRBJ1-4): EADIYQTPRYLVIGTGKKITLECSQTMGHDKMYWYQQDPGMELHLIHYSYGVNSTEKGDLSSESTVSRIRTEHFPLTLESARPSHTSQYLCASSVGGEGEKLFFGSGTQLSVL.

This clone was recorded only once. This chain connects TRBV6-2 or TRBV6-3 to TRBJ1-2, with 8 bases fitting TRBD1. Germline V gene lookup returns CDR1 MNHEY and CDR2 SVGEGT. V gave up 0 bases and J gave up 12 bases; unmatched junction bases: 3. This CDR3 is 12 amino acids long. Written as DNA, the CDR3 is TGTGCCAGCAGTTACTCAGGACAGGGCGACACCTTC. Its translation is CASSYSGQGDTF.

The J gene is TRBJ1-1, the V gene TRBV5-6; tentative D call: TRBD1 (5 bases). Trimming stripped 6 bases from V and 1 base from J, with 13 bases between. Germline assignment: CDR1 SGHDT and CDR2 YYEEEE. The CDR3 sequence is 14 residues long. CDR3: CASIRGGPNTEAFF. As DNA, the CDR3 is TGTGCCAGCATCCGGGGGGGACCGAACACTGAAGCTTTCTTT.

The genes are TRBV5-4 and TRBJ2-1; 7 bases fit TRBD1. The V segment lost 3 bases and the J segment 5 bases; nucleotides outside the gene matches: 8. The CDR3 totals 15 residues. Germline loops: CDR1 SGHNT, CDR2 YYREEE (reference sequence). The DNA of the CDR3 is TGTGCCAGCAGCTGGACAGGTTTTTCCGACAATGAGCAGTTCTTC. It specifies CASSWTGFSDNEQFF.

This clone was recorded a few times. J is TRBJ2-3 and V is TRBV7-6; D is unresolved. The V end was cut by 7 bases, the J end by 0 bases, with 8 bases between. The CDR3 has 13 amino acids. Germline assignment: CDR1 SGHVS and CDR2 FNYEAQ. CDR3 in DNA: TGTGCCAGCACCCTCGGGAGCACAGATACGCAGTATTTT. This translates into CASTLGSTDTQYF.

This chain connects TRBV7-2 to TRBJ2-2; D is uncertain. V shed 1 base and J shed 2 bases, with 8 bases lying between them. This CDR3 is built from 15 residues. CDR1 and CDR2 from the germline V gene are SGHTA and FQGNSA. This CDR3 reads CASSLERTNTGELFF. The CDR3 nucleotides read TGTGCCAGCAGCTTAGAGCGTACAAACACCGGGGAGCTGTTTTTT.

The chain carries TRBV10-2 and TRBJ2-5; 10 bases are a match to TRBD2. V lost 6 bases and J lost 2; bases outside the gene matches: 3. This CDR3 has 14 amino acids. CDR1 and CDR2 (germline): WSHSY, SAAADI. The CDR3 loop is CASSLLAGQETQYF. CDR3 bases: TGCGCCAGCAGCTTACTAGCGGGACAAGAGACCCAGTACTTC.

The chain uses TRBV11-2 and TRBJ2-7; possibly TRBD1 or TRBD2 for D (5 bases each). Looked up from germline, CDR1 is SGHAT and CDR2 is FQNNGV. The CDR3 runs 15 residues. V lost 5 bases and J 0 bases, leaving 14 bases between the germline ends. CDR3 nucleotide sequence: TGTGCCAGCAGCCGTGCCGGGACGGGCTCCTACGAGCAGTACTTC. This codes for CASSRAGTGSYEQYF.